This T cell receptor beta chain derives from a study of PD-1 blockade in classical Hodgkin lymphoma. About the study: Each patient was given nivolumab 3 mg/kg through a vein every 2 weeks.

Time point denoted: cycle 4 day 1 (C4D1), after 5 to 7 weeks of nivolumab. Every single patient, without exception, relapsed after autologous stem cell transplantation, and brentuximab vedotin exposure varied. Generated by immunoSEQ multiplex PCR, the TCRdb table keeps only in-frame clones and is missing some. Among about 50,000 clones listed, 90% were seen once. The length of the CDR3 is 13 residues. The germline V gene has CDR1 LNHDA and CDR2 SQIVND (reference sequence). As for this clone: Sequence at one end of the junction differs from germline and may be a read error. Other nucleotide sequences from this sample produce the same CDR3.

V and J are TRBV19 and TRBJ2-3, with D uncertain. This clonotype originated in a human donor with classical Hodgkin lymphoma. The sequences come from peripheral blood mononuclear cells (PBMCs), collected before the fourth cycle of nivolumab. CDR3 DNA sequence: TGTGCCAGCAGTATGTTAGTCACAGATACGCAGTATTTT. Its protein is CASSMLVTDTQYF.